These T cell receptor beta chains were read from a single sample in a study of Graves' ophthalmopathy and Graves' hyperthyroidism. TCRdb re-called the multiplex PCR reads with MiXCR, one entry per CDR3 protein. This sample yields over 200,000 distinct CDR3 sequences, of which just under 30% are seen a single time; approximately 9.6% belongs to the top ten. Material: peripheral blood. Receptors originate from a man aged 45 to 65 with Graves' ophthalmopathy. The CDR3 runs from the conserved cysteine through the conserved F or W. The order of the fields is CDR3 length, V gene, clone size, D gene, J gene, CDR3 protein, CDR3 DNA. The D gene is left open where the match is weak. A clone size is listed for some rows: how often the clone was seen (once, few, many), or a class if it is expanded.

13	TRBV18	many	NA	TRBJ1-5	CASSPGGYQPQHF	TGTGCCAGCTCACCCGGGGGATATCAGCCCCAGCATTTT
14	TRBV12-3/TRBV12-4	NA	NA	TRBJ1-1	CASSQLRANTEAFF	TGTGCCAGCAGCCAACTCAGGGCGAACACTGAAGCTTTCTTT
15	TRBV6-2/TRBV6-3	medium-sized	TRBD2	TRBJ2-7	CASSIGLAGAYEQYF	TGTGCCAGCAGCATCGGACTAGCGGGAGCCTACGAGCAGTACTTC
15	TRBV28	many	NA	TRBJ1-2	CASSSLGIYNYGYTF	TGTGCCAGCAGTTCCCTGGGCATTTATAACTATGGCTACACCTTC
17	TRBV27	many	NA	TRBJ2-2	CASSLLGSRGESGELFF	TGTGCCAGCAGTTTACTGGGGAGCAGGGGGGAGTCCGGGGAGCTGTTTTTT
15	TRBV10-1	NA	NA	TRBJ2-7	CASSEELGQTYEQYF	TGCGCCAGCAGTGAGGAATTGGGGCAAACCTACGAGCAGTACTTC
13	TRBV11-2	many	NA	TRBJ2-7	CASRAWGAYEQYF	TGTGCCAGCAGGGCCTGGGGCGCCTACGAGCAGTACTTC
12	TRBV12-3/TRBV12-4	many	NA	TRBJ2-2	CASSPSTGELFF	TGTGCCAGCAGTCCTAGTACCGGGGAGCTGTTTTTT
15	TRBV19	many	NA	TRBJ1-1	CASSPRERTNTEAFF	TGTGCCAGTAGTCCCCGAGAAAGGACTAACACTGAAGCTTTCTTT
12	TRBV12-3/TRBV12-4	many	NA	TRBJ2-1	CASSLLANEQFF	TGTGCCAGCAGTTTACTAGCCAATGAGCAGTTCTTC
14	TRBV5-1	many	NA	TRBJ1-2	CASSGGPMFYGYTF	TGCGCCAGCAGCGGGGGACCGATGTTCTATGGCTACACCTTC
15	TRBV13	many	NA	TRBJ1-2	CASSFMARANYGYTF	TGTGCCAGCAGCTTTATGGCCCGAGCTAACTATGGCTACACCTTC
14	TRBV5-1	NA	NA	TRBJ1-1	CASSAGGGNTEAFF	TGCGCCAGCAGCGCCGGCGGTGGGAACACTGAAGCTTTCTTT
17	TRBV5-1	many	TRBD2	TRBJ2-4	CASSLGLAGDAKNIQYF	TGCGCCAGCAGCTTGGGGCTAGCGGGAGATGCCAAAAACATTCAGTACTTC
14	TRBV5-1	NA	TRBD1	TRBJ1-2	CASSLSATGNGYTF	TGCGCCAGCAGCTTATCTGCGACAGGGAATGGCTACACCTTC
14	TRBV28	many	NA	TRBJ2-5	CASRDSGGAETQYF	TGTGCCAGCAGAGACTCGGGGGGCGCGGAGACCCAGTACTTC
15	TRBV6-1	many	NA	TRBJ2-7	CASSDTGYSRYEQYF	TGTGCCAGCAGTGATACTGGGTATTCGAGATACGAGCAGTACTTC
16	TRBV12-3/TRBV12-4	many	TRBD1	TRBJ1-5	CASSFARTGANQPQHF	TGTGCCAGCAGTTTTGCTCGGACAGGGGCAAATCAGCCCCAGCATTTT
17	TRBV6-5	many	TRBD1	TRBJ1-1	CASSYSGQGIRDTEAFF	TGTGCCAGCAGTTACTCGGGACAGGGGATCCGGGACACTGAAGCTTTCTTT
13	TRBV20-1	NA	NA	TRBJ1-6	CSARRGVNSPLHF	TGCAGTGCTAGGAGGGGCGTGAATTCACCCCTCCACTTT
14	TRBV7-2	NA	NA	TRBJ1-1	CASSLGLGGTEAFF	TGTGCCAGCAGCTTAGGGCTCGGGGGCACTGAAGCTTTCTTT
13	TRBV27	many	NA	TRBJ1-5	CASSLRGNQPQHF	TGTGCCAGCAGTTTGCGGGGAAATCAGCCCCAGCATTTT
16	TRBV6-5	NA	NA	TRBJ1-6	CASSYGGSSYNSPLHF	TGTGCCAGCAGTTACGGGGGGAGCTCCTATAATTCACCCCTCCACTTT
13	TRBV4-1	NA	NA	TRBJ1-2	CASSQGANYGYTF	TGCGCCAGCAGCCAGGGAGCTAACTATGGCTACACCTTC
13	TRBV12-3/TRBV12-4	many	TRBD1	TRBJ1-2	CASTQGGGYGYTF	TGTGCCAGCACCCAGGGGGGGGGCTATGGCTACACCTTC
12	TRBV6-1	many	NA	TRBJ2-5	CATLRPQETQYF	TGTGCCACCCTTCGGCCACAAGAGACCCAGTACTTC
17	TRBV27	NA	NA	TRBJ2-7	CASRRAGGGDEAYEQYF	TGTGCCAGCAGGAGGGCCGGAGGGGGGGACGAGGCCTACGAGCAGTACTTC
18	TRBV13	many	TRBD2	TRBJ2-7	CASSLSTSGRVGAYEQYF	TGTGCCAGCAGCTTAAGTACTAGCGGGAGGGTTGGCGCCTACGAGCAGTACTTC
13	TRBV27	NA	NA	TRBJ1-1	CASSFREDTEAFF	TGTGCCAGCAGTTTCAGGGAGGACACTGAAGCTTTCTTT
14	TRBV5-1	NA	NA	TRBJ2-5	CASRETAVIETQYF	TGCGCCAGCAGGGAGACAGCTGTCATAGAGACCCAGTACTTC
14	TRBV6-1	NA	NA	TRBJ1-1	CASSPWDISTEAFF	TGTGCCAGCAGTCCCTGGGACATCTCCACTGAAGCTTTCTTT
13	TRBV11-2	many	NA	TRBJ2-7	CASSLVGSAEQYF	TGTGCCAGCAGCTTAGTAGGGTCGGCCGAGCAGTACTTC
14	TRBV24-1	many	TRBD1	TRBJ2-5	CATSGTGKWETQYF	TGTGCCACCTCCGGGACAGGGAAATGGGAGACCCAGTACTTC
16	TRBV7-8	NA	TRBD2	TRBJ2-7	CASSLGLAGNTYEQYF	TGTGCCAGCAGCTTGGGACTAGCGGGAAACACCTACGAGCAGTACTTC
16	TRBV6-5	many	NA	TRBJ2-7	CASSLGPGVSSYEQYF	TGTGCCAGCAGTTTAGGTCCCGGAGTTAGTTCCTACGAGCAGTACTTC
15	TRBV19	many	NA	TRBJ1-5	CASSDRRYSNQPQHF	TGTGCCAGTAGCGACAGACGGTATAGCAATCAGCCCCAGCATTTT
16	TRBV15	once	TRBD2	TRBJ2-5	CATSTGWTSGKETQYF	TGTGCCACCAGCACGGGATGGACTAGCGGAAAAGAGACCCAGTACTTC
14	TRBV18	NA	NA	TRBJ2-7	CASSPGYGTYEQYF	TGTGCCAGCTCACCAGGATACGGCACCTACGAGCAGTACTTC
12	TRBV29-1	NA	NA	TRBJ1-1	CSGVVGGAEAFF	TGCAGCGGGGTGGTTGGGGGCGCTGAAGCTTTCTTT
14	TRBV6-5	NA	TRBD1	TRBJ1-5	CASSYTQGGQPQHF	TGTGCCAGCAGCTACACCCAGGGGGGCCAGCCCCAGCATTTT